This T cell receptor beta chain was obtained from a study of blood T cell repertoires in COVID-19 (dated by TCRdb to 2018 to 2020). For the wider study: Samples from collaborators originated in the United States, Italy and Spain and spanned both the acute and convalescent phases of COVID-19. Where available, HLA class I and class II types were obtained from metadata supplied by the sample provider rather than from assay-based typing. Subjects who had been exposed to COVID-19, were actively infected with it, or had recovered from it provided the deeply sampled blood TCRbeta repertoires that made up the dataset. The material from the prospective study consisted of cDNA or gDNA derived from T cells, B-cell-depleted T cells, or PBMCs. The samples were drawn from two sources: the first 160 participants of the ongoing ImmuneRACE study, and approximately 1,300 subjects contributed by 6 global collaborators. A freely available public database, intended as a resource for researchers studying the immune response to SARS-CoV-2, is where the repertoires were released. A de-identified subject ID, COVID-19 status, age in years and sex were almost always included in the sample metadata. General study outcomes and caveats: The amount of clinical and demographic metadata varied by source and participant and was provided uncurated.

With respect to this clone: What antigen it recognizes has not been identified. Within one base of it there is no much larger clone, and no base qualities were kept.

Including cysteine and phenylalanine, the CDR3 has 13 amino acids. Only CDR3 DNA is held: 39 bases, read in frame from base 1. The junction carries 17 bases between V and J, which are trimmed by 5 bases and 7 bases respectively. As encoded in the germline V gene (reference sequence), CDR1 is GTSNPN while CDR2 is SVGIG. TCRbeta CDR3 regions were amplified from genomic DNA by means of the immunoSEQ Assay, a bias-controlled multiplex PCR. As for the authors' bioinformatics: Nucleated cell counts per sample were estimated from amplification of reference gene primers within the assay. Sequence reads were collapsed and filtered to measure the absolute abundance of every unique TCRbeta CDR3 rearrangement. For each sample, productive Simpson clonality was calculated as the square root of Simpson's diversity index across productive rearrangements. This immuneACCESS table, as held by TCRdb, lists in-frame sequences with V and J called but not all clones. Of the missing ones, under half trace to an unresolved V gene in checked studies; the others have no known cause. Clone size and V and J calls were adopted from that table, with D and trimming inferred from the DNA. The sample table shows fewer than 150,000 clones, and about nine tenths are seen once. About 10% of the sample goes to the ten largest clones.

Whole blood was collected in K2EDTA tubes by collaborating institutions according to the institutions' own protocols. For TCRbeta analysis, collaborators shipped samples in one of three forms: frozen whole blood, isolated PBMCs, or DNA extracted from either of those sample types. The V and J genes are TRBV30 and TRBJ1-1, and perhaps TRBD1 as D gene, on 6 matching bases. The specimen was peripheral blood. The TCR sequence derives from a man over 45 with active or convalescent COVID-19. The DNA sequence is TGTGCCTGGGGGGGCCTCCTTGGGAGTGAAGCTTTCTTT. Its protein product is CAWGGLLGSEAFF. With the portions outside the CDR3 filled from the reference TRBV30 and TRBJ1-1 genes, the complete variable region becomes SQTIHQWPATLVQPVGSPLSLECTVEGTSNPNLYWYRQAAGRGLQLLFYSVGIGQISSEVPQNLSASRPQDRQFILSSKKLLLSDSGFYLCAWGGLLGSEAFFGQGTRLTVV.